This TCR beta chain appears in the sequencing data of a study of T cell changes during pregnancy in multiple sclerosis. Here immunoSEQ multiplex PCR was the method, and the copy in TCRdb shows in-frame clones only, minus some. Among some 96,000 clones, roughly 90% were seen once, and the ten largest hold around 2.1%. Trimming at V came to 1 base and at J to 2 bases, leaving 2 bases not matched to a gene. In germline, CDR1 is SEHNR, CDR2 FQNEAQ (reference sequence). This CDR3 has 15 residues. The receptor was isolated from a female donor with multiple sclerosis, enrolled in a pregnancy study. The specimen comprised peripheral blood, sampled after pregnancy. J is TRBJ2-3 and V is TRBV7-9, with TRBD2 identical over 8 bases. The CDR3: CASSLVAGYTDTQYF. Written as DNA, the CDR3 is TGTGCCAGCAGCTTAGTAGCGGGGTACACAGATACGCAGTATTTT.